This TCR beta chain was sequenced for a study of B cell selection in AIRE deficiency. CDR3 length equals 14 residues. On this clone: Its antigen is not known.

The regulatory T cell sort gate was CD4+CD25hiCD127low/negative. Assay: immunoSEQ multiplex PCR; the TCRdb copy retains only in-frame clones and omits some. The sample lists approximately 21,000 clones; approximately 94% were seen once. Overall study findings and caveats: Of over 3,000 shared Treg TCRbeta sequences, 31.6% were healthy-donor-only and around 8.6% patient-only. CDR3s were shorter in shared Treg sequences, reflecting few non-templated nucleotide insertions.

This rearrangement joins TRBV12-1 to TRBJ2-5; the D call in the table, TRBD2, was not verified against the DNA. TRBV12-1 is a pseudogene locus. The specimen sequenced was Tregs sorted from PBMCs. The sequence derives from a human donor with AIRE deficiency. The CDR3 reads CASSFTSGRETQYF. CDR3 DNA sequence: TGTGCCAGCAGCTTTACTAGCGGGAGGGAGACCCAGTACTTC.